This T cell receptor beta chain was identified in a study of blood T cell repertoires in COVID-19. Study information: Nucleic acid was either cDNA or gDNA, and it came from T cells, B-cell-depleted T cells, or PBMCs.

The germline CDR1 and CDR2 sequences are LGHNA and YSLEER. The CDR3 length is 15 residues. Losses at the gene ends were 3 bases for V and 5 bases for J; bases not matched to a gene: 6. How the authors handled the data: Researchers report that nucleated cell counts were estimated from reference gene primer amplification. TCRdb's table, derived via immunoSEQ multiplex PCR, lists solely in-frame clones and lacks some. Clone size and V and J calls were adopted from that table, with D and trimming inferred from the DNA. The sample carries under 200,000 clones, about 80% recorded once. The chain couples TRBV4-3 to TRBJ2-5, with 10 bases fitting TRBD1. This TCR was sampled from a man in his 60s with acute or convalescent COVID-19. Specimen: peripheral blood. The CDR3 DNA reads as TGCGCCAGCAGCCACGGGACAGGGGTAGTGGAGACCCAGTACTTC. Translated: CASSHGTGVVETQYF.